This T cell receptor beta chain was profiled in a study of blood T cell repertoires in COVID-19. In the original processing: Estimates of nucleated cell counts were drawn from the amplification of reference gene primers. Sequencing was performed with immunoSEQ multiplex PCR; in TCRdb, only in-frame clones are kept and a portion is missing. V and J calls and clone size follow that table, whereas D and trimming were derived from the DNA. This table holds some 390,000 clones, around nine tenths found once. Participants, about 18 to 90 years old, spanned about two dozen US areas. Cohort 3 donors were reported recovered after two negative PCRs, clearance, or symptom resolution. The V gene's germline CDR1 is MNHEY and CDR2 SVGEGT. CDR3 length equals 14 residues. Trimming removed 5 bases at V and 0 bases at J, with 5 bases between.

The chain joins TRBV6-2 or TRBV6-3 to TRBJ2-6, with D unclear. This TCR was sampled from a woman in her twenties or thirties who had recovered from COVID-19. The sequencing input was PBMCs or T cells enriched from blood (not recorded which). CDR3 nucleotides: TGTGCCAGCAGTGAGAACTCTGGGGCCAACGTCCTGACTTTC. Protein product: CASSENSGANVLTF.